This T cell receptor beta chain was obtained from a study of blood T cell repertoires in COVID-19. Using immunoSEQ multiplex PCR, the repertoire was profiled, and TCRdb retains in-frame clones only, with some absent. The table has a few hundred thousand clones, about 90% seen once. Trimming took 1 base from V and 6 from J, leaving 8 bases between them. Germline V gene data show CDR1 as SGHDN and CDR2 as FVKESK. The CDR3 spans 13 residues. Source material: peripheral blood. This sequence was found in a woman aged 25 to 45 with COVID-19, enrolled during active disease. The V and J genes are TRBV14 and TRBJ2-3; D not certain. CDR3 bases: TGTGCCAGCAGCCAAGTCTGGGCCGATACGCAGTATTTT. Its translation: CASSQVWADTQYF.